These T cell receptor beta chains were read from a single sample in a study of regulatory T cells in long-lasting Graves disease. A single record per CDR3 protein comes from TCRdb applying MiXCR to the multiplex PCR reads. The profile shows about 350,000 distinct CDR3 sequences, approximately 15% of them singletons. These data also formed part of another study, on T cells in Graves' hyperthyroidism and ophthalmopathy.

The sample consisted of peripheral blood mononuclear cells (PBMCs), taken at new diagnosis, from a patient treated with antithyroid drugs. The receptors come from a man aged 35 to 55 with Graves disease. Both conserved end residues are part of each CDR3. The order of the fields is D gene, J gene, CDR3 length, V gene, clone size, CDR3 DNA, CDR3 protein. A D gene is named only where the DNA matches it firmly. Clone size is given for some rows only: seen once, a few or many times, or a class if the clone is expanded.

- TRBJ2-3 16 TRBV15 - TGTGCCACCTCTTCCTTGGTCAGGGGCCACCCAGATACGCAGTATTTT CATSSLVRGHPDTQYF
TRBD1 TRBJ1-2 13 TRBV6-5 many TGTGCCAGCAGTTACGCGACAGGGAATGGCTACACCTTC CASSYATGNGYTF
TRBD2 TRBJ2-7 12 TRBV20-1 - TGCAGTGCGACTAGCGGGGCCAGGGAGCAGTACTTC CSATSGAREQYF
- TRBJ2-5 15 TRBV7-6 - TGTGCCAGCAGCTTTTTGGGGGCGAGACAAGAGACCCAGTACTTC CASSFLGARQETQYF
- TRBJ1-2 12 TRBV27 - TGTGCCAGCAGTTTAAGGGGTTCTGGCTACACCTTC CASSLRGSGYTF
- TRBJ1-5 13 TRBV2 many TGTGCCAGCAGTGAAGAGGGTATTCAGCCCCAGCATTTT CASSEEGIQPQHF
- TRBJ2-5 15 TRBV28 many TGTGCCAGCAGTTCTTTCCGGGACGGAAAAGAGACCCAGTACTTC CASSSFRDGKETQYF
TRBD2 TRBJ2-5 16 TRBV7-2 many TGTGCCAGCAGCTTGGGACTAGCGGGGGGGCGGGAGACCCAGTACTTC CASSLGLAGGRETQYF
- TRBJ2-3 18 TRBV27 many TGTGCCAGCAGTTTATCTTTATTCTCTCTGGAAAACACAGATACGCAGTATTTT CASSLSLFSLENTDTQYF
TRBD2 TRBJ2-5 16 TRBV6-4 many TGTGCCAGCAGTGAAGGGACTAGCGGGGGCCAAGAGACCCAGTACTTC CASSEGTSGGQETQYF
TRBD1 TRBJ2-7 12 TRBV2 many TGTGCCAGCGCACGACAGGGTTACGAGCAGTACTTC CASARQGYEQYF
- TRBJ1-1 14 TRBV11-2 few TGTGCCAGCAGCTCCCAATCACAGGGCACTGAAGCTTTCTTT CASSSQSQGTEAFF
- TRBJ1-3 15 TRBV5-1 many TGCGCCAGCAGCTTTTGGGGTAGCGTTGGAAACACCATATATTTT CASSFWGSVGNTIYF
TRBD1 TRBJ2-1 15 TRBV7-3 many TGTGCCAGCAGCTCAGACAGGGTCACCTACAATGAGCAGTTCTTC CASSSDRVTYNEQFF
TRBD1 TRBJ1-1 15 TRBV18 - TGTGCCAGCTCACCCGGTTCCACAGGGGTAACTGAAGCTTTCTTT CASSPGSTGVTEAFF
TRBD2 TRBJ2-3 17 TRBV27 - TGTGCCAGCAGTCCCCAGAAAGCGGGGAGTATCACAGATACGCAGTATTTT CASSPQKAGSITDTQYF
TRBD2 TRBJ2-1 15 TRBV7-3 few TGTGCCAGCAGCTCGGCGCGGGGGTCCTACAATGAGCAGTTCTTC CASSSARGSYNEQFF
- TRBJ2-5 14 TRBV20-1 many TGCAGTGCTAGAGCGGGAGCACCTCAAGAGACCCAGTACTTC CSARAGAPQETQYF
- TRBJ2-1 16 TRBV4-3 many TGCGCCAGCAGCCAAGATCGGTGGCAGACCTACAATGAGCAGTTCTTC CASSQDRWQTYNEQFF
TRBD1 TRBJ1-5 16 TRBV6-1 many TGTGCCAGCCATGGATTTGGGACAGGGGCTAATCAGCCCCAGCATTTT CASHGFGTGANQPQHF
- TRBJ2-5 12 TRBV11-2 many TGTGCCAGCAGCTCAGGGTCCGAGACCCAGTACTTC CASSSGSETQYF
- TRBJ1-2 13 TRBV7-2 few TGTGCCAGCAGTCCTTACGGAGTCTGTGGCTACACCTTC CASSPYGVCGYTF
TRBD1 TRBJ1-5 14 TRBV20-1 - TGCAGTGCTCCGGACAGGGTGGGCAATCAGCCCCAGCATTTT CSAPDRVGNQPQHF
TRBD2 TRBJ2-1 14 TRBV24-1 few TGTGCCACCAGTGATAGCGGGGGGTGGGGAGAGCAGTTCTTC CATSDSGGWGEQFF
TRBD1 TRBJ1-1 14 TRBV20-1 many TGCAGTGCTAGAGGATTAGACAGGGACACTGAAGCTTTCTTT CSARGLDRDTEAFF
- TRBJ1-5 15 TRBV28 once TGTGCCAGCAGTTTAAGATTCCGGGTTGAACAGCCCCAGCATTTT CASSLRFRVEQPQHF
TRBD1 TRBJ1-5 14 TRBV2 - TGTGCCAGCAGCCGACAGGGGATGAATCAGCCCCAGCATTTT CASSRQGMNQPQHF
- TRBJ2-4 15 TRBV2 - TGTGCCAGCAGTGACCCGGGACTAGCCAAAAACATTCAGTACTTC CASSDPGLAKNIQYF
- TRBJ2-7 15 TRBV6-5 many TGTGCCAGCAGTTACTCCGGGACTCAAACTTACGAGCAGTACTTC CASSYSGTQTYEQYF
TRBD1 TRBJ2-2 16 TRBV28 many TGTGCCAGCAGTTCCCCTGGCAGGGGGCAGGCCGGGGAGCTGTTTTTT CASSSPGRGQAGELFF
- TRBJ1-3 14 TRBV28 - TGTGCCACCGCACCACAGGTCTCTGGAAACACCATATATTTT CATAPQVSGNTIYF
- TRBJ2-7 13 TRBV30 many TGTGCCTGGAGCGAGGAGGTTACCTACGAGCAGTACTTC CAWSEEVTYEQYF
- TRBJ2-1 18 TRBV20-1 - TGCAGTGCTAGAGATTTAGGTAGGCTCACGAGCTCCTACAATGAGCAGTTCTTC CSARDLGRLTSSYNEQFF
TRBD1 TRBJ2-7 14 TRBV5-1 - TGCGCCAGCAGCCCGCCTCTCGACAGGGCCGAGCAGTACTTC CASSPPLDRAEQYF
- TRBJ2-7 13 TRBV7-2 - TGTGCCAGCAGATCGACCGTCTCCTACGAGCAGTACTTC CASRSTVSYEQYF
- TRBJ1-4 14 TRBV6-5 few TGTGCCAGCAGTTACCGGGGGGGCCAGGGGAAACTGTTTTTT CASSYRGGQGKLFF
TRBD2 TRBJ2-7 15 TRBV5-1 - TGCGCCAGCAGCTTCGGACTAGCGGGGGCGTACGAGCAGTACTTC CASSFGLAGAYEQYF
- TRBJ2-7 13 TRBV10-3 few TGTGCCATCAGTGATAACAGGTGGTACGAGCAGTACTTC CAISDNRWYEQYF
- TRBJ2-7 13 TRBV28 many TGTGCCAGCAGTTTACCAGGCTTCTACGAGCAGTACTTC CASSLPGFYEQYF
TRBD2 TRBJ2-5 17 TRBV6-1 - TGTGCCAGCAGCCCTCGAGTTAGCGGGGGGGCTGAAGAGACCCAGTACTTC CASSPRVSGGAEETQYF
TRBD1 TRBJ2-1 16 TRBV11-2 many TGTGCCAGCAGCTTATCCGGGACAGGCAACTACAATGAGCAGTTCTTC CASSLSGTGNYNEQFF
- TRBJ2-2 15 TRBV20-1 - TGCAGTGCCCGAAGGGACCGTCCGAACACCGGGGAGCTGTTTTTT CSARRDRPNTGELFF
- TRBJ1-1 13 TRBV11-2 - TGTGCCAGCAGCTCAGCCGGGAGGACTGAAGCTTTCTTT CASSSAGRTEAFF
TRBD1 TRBJ1-1 16 TRBV5-4 few TGTGCCAGCAGCAGTCCCGGGACAGGGGGAAACACTGAAGCTTTCTTT CASSSPGTGGNTEAFF
TRBD2 TRBJ2-3 15 TRBV7-3 many TGTGCCAGCAGCTCAACCCCGGGGACTAGCGTTACGCAGTATTTT CASSSTPGTSVTQYF
TRBD1 TRBJ2-1 15 TRBV7-3 many TGTGCCAGCAGCACAACGACAGGGCGGTACAATGAGCAGTTCTTC CASSTTTGRYNEQFF
- TRBJ2-3 13 TRBV12-3/TRBV12-4 - TGTGCCAGCAGTGGCCTCAGGGGAGATACGCAGTATTTT CASSGLRGDTQYF
- TRBJ1-2 13 TRBV28 - TGTGCCAGCAGGCCTCCGGACAACTATGGCTACACCTTC CASRPPDNYGYTF
- TRBJ1-2 13 TRBV30 few TGTGCCTGGAGTGTGGCGGGGGGCTATGGCTACACCTTC CAWSVAGGYGYTF
- TRBJ2-5 14 TRBV18 many TGTGCCAGCTCACCCGGTCATTGGTTAGAGACCCAGTACTTC CASSPGHWLETQYF